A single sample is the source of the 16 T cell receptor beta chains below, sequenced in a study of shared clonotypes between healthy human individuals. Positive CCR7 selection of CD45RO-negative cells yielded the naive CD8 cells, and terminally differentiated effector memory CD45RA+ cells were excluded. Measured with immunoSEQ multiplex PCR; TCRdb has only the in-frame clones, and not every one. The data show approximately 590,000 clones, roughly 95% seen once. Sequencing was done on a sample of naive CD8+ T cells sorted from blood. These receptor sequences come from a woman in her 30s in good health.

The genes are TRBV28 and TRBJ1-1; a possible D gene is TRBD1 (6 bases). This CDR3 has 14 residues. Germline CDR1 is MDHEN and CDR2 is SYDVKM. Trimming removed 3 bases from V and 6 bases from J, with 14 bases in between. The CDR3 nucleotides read TGTGCCAGCAGTTTCGGCAGGGGCACAGCTGAAGCTTTCTTT. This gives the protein CASSFGRGTAEAFF.

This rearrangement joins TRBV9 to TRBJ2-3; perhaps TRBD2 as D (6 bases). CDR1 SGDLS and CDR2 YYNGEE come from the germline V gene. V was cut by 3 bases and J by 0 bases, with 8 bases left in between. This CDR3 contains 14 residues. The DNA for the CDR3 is TGTGCCAGCAGCGGAGCGGGCAGCACAGATACGCAGTATTTT. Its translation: CASSGAGSTDTQYF.

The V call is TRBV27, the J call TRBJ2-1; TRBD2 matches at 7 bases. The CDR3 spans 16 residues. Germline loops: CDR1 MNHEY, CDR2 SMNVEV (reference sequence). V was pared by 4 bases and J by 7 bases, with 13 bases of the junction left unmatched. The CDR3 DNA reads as TGTGCCAGCAGTTCCGCAGGGACTACCCGATATAATGAGCAGTTCTTC. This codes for CASSSAGTTRYNEQFF.

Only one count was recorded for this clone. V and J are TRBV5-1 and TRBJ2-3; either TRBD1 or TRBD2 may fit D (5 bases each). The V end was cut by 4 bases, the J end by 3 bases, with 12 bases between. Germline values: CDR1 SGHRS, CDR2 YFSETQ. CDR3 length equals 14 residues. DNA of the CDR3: TGCGCCAGCAGCCCAGGGTGGGGGACAGATACGCAGTATTTT. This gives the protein CASSPGWGTDTQYF.

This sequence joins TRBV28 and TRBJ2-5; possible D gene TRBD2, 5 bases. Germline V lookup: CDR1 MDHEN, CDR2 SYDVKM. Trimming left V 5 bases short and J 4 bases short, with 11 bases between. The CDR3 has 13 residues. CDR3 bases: TGTGCCAGCAGTCCTGCAGGAGGAGAGACCCAGTACTTC. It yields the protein CASSPAGGETQYF.

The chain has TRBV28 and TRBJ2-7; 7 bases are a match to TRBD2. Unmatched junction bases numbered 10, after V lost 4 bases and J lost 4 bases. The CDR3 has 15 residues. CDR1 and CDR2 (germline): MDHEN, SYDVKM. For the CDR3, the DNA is TGTGCCAGCAGTTACCGGGGAGGGGTGAGGTACGAGCAGTACTTC. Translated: CASSYRGGVRYEQYF.

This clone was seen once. CDR3 amino acids: CASSFTSAYEQYF. The CDR3 region has the DNA TGCGCCAGCAGCTTTACCTCCGCCTACGAGCAGTACTTC. The J gene is TRBJ2-7, the V gene TRBV5-1; no firm D call. The CDR3 runs 13 residues. Germline V gene sequence: CDR1 SGHRS, CDR2 YFSETQ. The V end lost 2 bases, the J end lost 2 bases, and 8 bases lay between the germline ends.

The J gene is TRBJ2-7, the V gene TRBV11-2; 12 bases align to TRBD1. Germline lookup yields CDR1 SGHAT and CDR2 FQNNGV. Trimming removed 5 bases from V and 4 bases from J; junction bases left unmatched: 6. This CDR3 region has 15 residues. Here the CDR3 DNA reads TGTGCCAGCAGCCGGGGGACAGGGGGCGCTTACGAGCAGTACTTC. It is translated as CASSRGTGGAYEQYF.

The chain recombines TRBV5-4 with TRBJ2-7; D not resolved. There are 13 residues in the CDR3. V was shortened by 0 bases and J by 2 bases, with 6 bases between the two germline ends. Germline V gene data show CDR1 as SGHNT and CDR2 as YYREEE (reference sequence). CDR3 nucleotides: TGTGCCAGCAGCTTGGGCAGGACCTACGAGCAGTACTTC. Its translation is CASSLGRTYEQYF.

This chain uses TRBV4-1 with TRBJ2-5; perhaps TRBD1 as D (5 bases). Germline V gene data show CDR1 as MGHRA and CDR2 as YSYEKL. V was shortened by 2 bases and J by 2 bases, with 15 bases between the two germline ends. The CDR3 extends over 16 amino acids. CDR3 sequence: CASSQPVPRGQETQYF. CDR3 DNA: TGCGCCAGCAGCCAACCTGTCCCTAGGGGACAAGAGACCCAGTACTTC.

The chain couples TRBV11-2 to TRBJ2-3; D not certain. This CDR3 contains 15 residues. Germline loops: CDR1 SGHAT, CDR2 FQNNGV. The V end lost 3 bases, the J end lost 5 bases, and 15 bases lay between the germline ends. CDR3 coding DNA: TGTGCCAGCAGCTTTACATCTGCGTCCCAAGATACGCAGTATTTT. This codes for CASSFTSASQDTQYF.

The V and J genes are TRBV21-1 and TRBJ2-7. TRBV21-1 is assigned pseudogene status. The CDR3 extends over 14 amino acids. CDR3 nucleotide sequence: TGTGTCATTCTGCTGGCCAGCCTCTCCTACGAGCAGTACTTC. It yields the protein CVILLASLSYEQYF.

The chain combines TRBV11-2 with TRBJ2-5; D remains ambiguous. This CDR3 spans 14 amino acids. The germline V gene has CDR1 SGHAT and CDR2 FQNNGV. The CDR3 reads CATREASLGETQYF. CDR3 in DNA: TGTGCTACCCGCGAGGCGTCTCTCGGGGAGACCCAGTACTTC.

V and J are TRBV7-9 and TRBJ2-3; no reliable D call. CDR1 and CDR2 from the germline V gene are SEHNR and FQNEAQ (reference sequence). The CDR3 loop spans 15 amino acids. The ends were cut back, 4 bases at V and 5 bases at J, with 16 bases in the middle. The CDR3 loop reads CASSSLLEIEDTQYF. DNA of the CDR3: TGTGCCAGCAGCTCCCTCCTAGAGATCGAAGATACGCAGTATTTT.

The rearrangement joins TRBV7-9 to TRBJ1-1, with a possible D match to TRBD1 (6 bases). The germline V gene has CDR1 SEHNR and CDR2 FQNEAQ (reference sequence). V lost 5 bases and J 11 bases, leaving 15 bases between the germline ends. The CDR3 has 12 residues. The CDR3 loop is CASSLQGLRAFF. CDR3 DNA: TGTGCCAGCAGCCTGCAGGGGTTACGCGCTTTCTTT.

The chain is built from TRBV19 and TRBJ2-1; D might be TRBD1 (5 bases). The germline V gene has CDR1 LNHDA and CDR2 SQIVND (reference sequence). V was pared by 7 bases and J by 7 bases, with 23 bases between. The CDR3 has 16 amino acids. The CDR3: CASTSAWTNSPNEQFF. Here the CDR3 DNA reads TGTGCCAGTACATCGGCCTGGACAAATTCCCCTAATGAGCAGTTCTTC.